The 14 T cell receptor beta chains reported below all come from one sample, sequenced in a study of cytomegalovirus exposure and HLA in healthy donors. With 60 Vbeta and 13 Jbeta primers, the PCR was carried out. The assay was immunoSEQ multiplex PCR, and TCRdb's table has in-frame clones only and misses some. The repertoire holds 190,000 or so clones, with around four fifths as singletons. Sequencing input: PBMCs. These TCRs come from a man aged 50 to 59 in good health and CMV-seronegative.

The gene calls are TRBV29-1 and TRBJ1-1, with unresolved D. CDR3 length equals 12 residues. The V end lost 6 bases, the J end lost 3 bases, and 11 bases lay between the germline ends. Germline V gene sequence: CDR1 SQVTM, CDR2 ANQGSEA. The CDR3 protein is CSVGRLDTEAFF. DNA for the CDR3: TGCAGCGTCGGAAGGCTAGACACTGAAGCTTTCTTT.

V and J are TRBV19 and TRBJ1-5; tentative D call: TRBD1 (6 bases). Germline V gives CDR1 LNHDA, CDR2 SQIVND (reference sequence). Trimming took off 3 bases at V and 0 bases at J, with 12 bases between the two ends. This CDR3 has 16 amino acids. The CDR3 reads CASSIVRGYSNQPQHF. CDR3 nucleotide sequence: TGTGCCAGTAGTATCGTCAGGGGTTATAGCAATCAGCCCCAGCATTTT.

V gene TRBV5-4 combines with J gene TRBJ2-5; 10 nucleotides match TRBD1. The junction had 1 base not matched to a gene; V was cut back by 4 bases and J by 1 base. Germline-derived CDR1 and CDR2 are SGHNT and YYREEE (reference sequence). The CDR3 is 14 residues long. This chain's CDR3 is CASSGTGVQETQYF. CDR3 coding DNA: TGTGCCAGCAGCGGGACAGGGGTCCAAGAGACCCAGTACTTC.

V usage is TRBV4-1 and J usage is TRBJ2-2; tentative D call: TRBD1 (5 bases). The length of the CDR3 is 15 residues. CDR1 MGHRA and CDR2 YSYEKL come from the germline V gene. V shed 0 bases and J shed 4 bases, with 9 bases lying between them. For the CDR3, the DNA is TGCGCCAGCAGCCAAGATTTCAGGGTCACCGGGGAGCTGTTTTTT. It yields the protein CASSQDFRVTGELFF.

The chain joins TRBV18 to TRBJ2-1; D remains unclear. Per germline, CDR1 KGHSH and CDR2 LQKENI. The V gene lost 5 bases and the J gene lost 8 bases, with 10 bases spanning the gap. The CDR3 is 12 residues long. The DNA for the CDR3 is TGTGCCAGCTCATCTGACACCGATGAGCAGTTCTTC. Translation: CASSSDTDEQFF.

The chain combines TRBV13 with TRBJ1-1, with D unresolved. Germline V gives CDR1 PRHDT, CDR2 FYEKMQ (reference sequence). The CDR3 sequence is 14 residues long. The V gene lost 2 bases and the J gene lost 4 bases, with 11 bases spanning the gap. CDR3 coding DNA: TGTGCCAGCAGCTTAAGGCGAGGTTCCACTGAAGCTTTCTTT. Amino acids: CASSLRRGSTEAFF.

J is TRBJ1-5 and V is TRBV28; no clear D. Germline CDR1 and CDR2: MDHEN and SYDVKM. Trimming left V 8 bases short and J 1 base short, with 12 bases between. The CDR3 spans 14 residues. The CDR3 reads CASHAGSSNQPQHF. The CDR3 DNA reads TGTGCCAGCCACGCGGGCAGCAGCAATCAGCCCCAGCATTTT.

This clone showed up just a few times. CDR3 sequence reads: CASSSYVGGLNTEAFF. The DNA for the CDR3 is TGTGCCAGCAGTTCCTACGTCGGAGGTTTAAACACTGAAGCTTTCTTT. This chain links TRBV6-6 with TRBJ1-1; D ambiguous. Germline CDR1 MNHNY, CDR2 SVGAGI (reference sequence). The CDR3 runs to 16 residues. Trimming stripped 4 bases from V and 2 bases from J, with 17 bases between.

V is TRBV19 and J is TRBJ1-4; no definite D call. CDR3 length: 14 residues. Per germline, CDR1 LNHDA and CDR2 SQIVND (reference sequence). V gave up 3 bases and J gave up 4 bases, with 9 bases separating them. The CDR3: CASSIRGFNEKLFF. The CDR3 nucleotides read TGTGCCAGTAGTATCCGAGGGTTTAATGAAAAACTGTTTTTT.

CDR3 DNA sequence: TGTGCCATCCGGGCACAGGTTAACACCGGGGAGCTGTTTTTT. Translation gives CAIRAQVNTGELFF. The chain uses TRBV2 and TRBJ2-2, with D perhaps matching TRBD1 (5 bases). Germline V gene sequence: CDR1 SNHLY, CDR2 FYNNEI. The CDR3 consists of 14 residues. Trimming shortened V by 10 bases and J by 2 bases, and 14 bases separated the two germline ends.

The DNA of the CDR3 is TGCAGCGTTTGTTCAGGGGCAGATACGCAGTATTTT. The encoded protein is CSVCSGADTQYF. The J gene is TRBJ2-3, the V gene TRBV29-1, with D possibly TRBD1 on 6 matching bases. CDR1 is SQVTM and CDR2 is ANQGSEA in the germline V gene. V was shortened by 5 bases and J by 4 bases, with 10 bases between the two germline ends. This CDR3 is 12 amino acids long.

The J gene is TRBJ1-1, the V gene TRBV6-5; D unresolved. The germline V gene encodes CDR1 MNHEY and CDR2 SVGAGI. The CDR3 consists of 14 residues. V shed 0 bases and J shed 6 bases, with 11 bases lying between them. Written as DNA, the CDR3 is TGTGCCAGCAGTTACTCGATGGGGAGAGCTGAAGCTTTCTTT. Its protein product is CASSYSMGRAEAFF.

This clone was counted between two and nine times. The genes are TRBV18 and TRBJ1-5, with unresolved D. The CDR3 has 14 residues. CDR1 is KGHSH and CDR2 is LQKENI in the germline V gene. The V end was cut by 4 bases, the J end by 6 bases, with 13 bases between. In DNA, the CDR3 is TGTGCCAGCTCACGGACTAATCCATCTCAGCCCCAGCATTTT. It specifies CASSRTNPSQPQHF.

The chain has TRBV7-2 and TRBJ2-5, with D possibly matching TRBD1 (7 bases). Trimming took off 0 bases at V and 4 bases at J, with 18 bases between the two ends. Germline V gives CDR1 SGHTA, CDR2 FQGNSA. The CDR3 spans 17 residues. This CDR3 reads CASSLAVGAGGRETQYF. The CDR3 DNA sequence: TGTGCCAGCAGCTTAGCGGTTGGGGCAGGGGGGAGAGAGACCCAGTACTTC. The complete variable domain, with remaining parts taken from reference TRBV7-2 and TRBJ2-5, reads GAGVSQSPSNKVTEKGKDVELRCDPISGHTALYWYRQSLGQGLEFLIYFQGNSAPDKSGLPSDRFSAERTGGSVSTLTIQRTQQEDSAVYLCASSLAVGAGGRETQYFGPGTRLLVL.